The rows below give T cell receptor beta chains drawn from one sample of a study of T cell responses to AZD1222 COVID-19 vaccine. Some clones are missing from TCRdb's copy, which holds only in-frame ones; the method was immunoSEQ multiplex PCR. The sample carries about 140,000 clones, around 93% recorded once. Sequencing used peripheral blood, obtained on day 0 of AZD1222 vaccination. The source is an adult in good health. Each CDR3 is given with its conserved first and last residue. Size tells how often a clone was seen (once, few, many) or the class of an expanded clone, and some rows leave it out.

cdr3_aa clone_size v_call
CASSSALSSYNEQFF - TRBV7-9
CASATPTSPYNEQFF - TRBV27
CASSGGGNTEAFF - TRBV9
CASSDILEAFF - TRBV2
CAWSVVGLNTEAFF once TRBV30
CASGGTRMNEQFF - TRBV27
CASSDTGLYGYTF - TRBV6-1
CASSSDSLNYGYTF - TRBV5-1
CASSSPPWREPYEQYF - TRBV19
CATSDFEPPGWYF - TRBV24-1
CASSFALPAGEPYNEQFF - TRBV11-3
CASSPQGEKSNQPQHF once TRBV3-1/TRBV3-2
CASSEGMGALLGYTF - TRBV6-1
CASSHPLAGASGNTIYF - TRBV4-1
CASSLADYVGSLEQYF - TRBV7-2
CASSLAGINTEAFF - TRBV7-2
CSGRTSGRDEQFF once TRBV29-1
CSAWVRSEAFF - TRBV20-1
CASSVTGTGAVEKLFF - TRBV5-4
CSAGDQHPYNEQFF - TRBV20-1
CAIPPAGGAWEQYF once TRBV6-4
CASKGAGEKLFF - TRBV28
CSASSVPGASYEQYF - TRBV20-1
CASSSTPGGVSYEQYF - TRBV28
CAISEPRARDYTDTQYF - TRBV10-3
CATSRDRLGATNEKLFF - TRBV15
CARSLPGGGVAGPMGEQYF - TRBV7-5
CASSLAGGQANEKLFF - TRBV7-2
CATSDTGTGDTEAFF - TRBV24-1
CAWSNLNYGYTF - TRBV30
CASSGRTPDYGYTF - TRBV6-1
CASSEGNTEAFF - TRBV5-1
CASSQSGYPDRGDNEQFF - TRBV23-1
CASSWRRATNEKLFF - TRBV6-6
CASSPRRLGYTF few TRBV28
CASGHPPGQGNTEAFF - TRBV12-5
CASSPLRTRDEPQHF - TRBV3-1/TRBV3-2
CASSLRENYGYTF - TRBV7-8
CASSPDSRNTGELFF - TRBV11-2
CAWSPLMGAGGYTF - TRBV30
CASISDGNTIYF - TRBV19
CASSGLGADGYTF - TRBV19
CASSLPAIGLAGGPETQYF - TRBV28
CASSQDKWESQFF - TRBV4-2
CASSLNRGRPGETQYF - TRBV7-6
CASSQDQGQGYNEQFF - TRBV4-1
CASSWTGGIGDYGYTF - TRBV27
CASTSWKGGQPQHF - TRBV6-5
CASSQYSEGLANITGELFF once TRBV3-1/TRBV3-2
CASSQRTLGYTEAFF - TRBV4-3
CATSRSGAPHPGSYNEQFF - TRBV15
CASSYFKEGHGYTF - TRBV6-5
CAISDSGGRADEQYF - TRBV10-3
CACRNPSQPQHF - TRBV30
CASSLEGTGDTQYF - TRBV5-1
CASSTNIYGYTF - TRBV19
CASSLGGATNYGYTF - TRBV5-1
CATSREGWTGEEKLFF - TRBV15
CASSYSGLVGEKLFF - TRBV6-5